A selection of T cell receptor beta chains follows, all from one sample in a study of molecular identifiers for immune sequencing clone quantification. One entry per CDR3 protein, called by TCRdb with MiXCR from the PCR reads. The sample consists of 400,000 to 600,000 distinct CDR3 sequences, about 25% of them appearing once. Sequencing was performed on naive CD8+ T cells from blood, with Jurkat cell RNA spiked in. The receptors were sampled from a human donor in good health. Some libraries in this study had Jurkat cell RNA spiked in. Both conserved end residues are part of each CDR3. D genes are given only for firm matches. The size entry is marked missing in some rows and otherwise reads once, few, many or a size class.

V,D,J,size,DNA,CDR3
TRBV7-9,TRBD1,TRBJ1-2,NA,TGTGCCAGCAGCTCATCTTCCGGGACAGCAGTCTATGGCTACACCTTC,CASSSSSGTAVYGYTF
TRBV29-1,NA,TRBJ1-1,many,TGCAGCGTCTCCTCCATCGATGAAGCTTTCTTT,CSVSSIDEAFF
TRBV7-9,NA,TRBJ2-1,many,TGTGCCAGCAGGTCAATAGGGTATGAGCAGTTCTTC,CASRSIGYEQFF
TRBV7-9,NA,TRBJ2-7,NA,TGTGCCAGCAGCTCGCGGGACAGCTCTTTTTACGAGCAGTACTTC,CASSSRDSSFYEQYF
TRBV6-1,NA,TRBJ2-7,few,TGTGCCAGCAGAGACAGGTTCTCCTACGAGCAGTACTTC,CASRDRFSYEQYF
TRBV12-3/TRBV12-4,NA,TRBJ1-3,many,TGTGCCAGCAGTTTGCGGACGGCAAACACCATATATTTT,CASSLRTANTIYF
TRBV4-1,NA,TRBJ1-2,few,TGCGCCAGCAGCCAAGAAGAGGGAAGGACAGCCGATAACTATGGCTACACCTTC,CASSQEEGRTADNYGYTF
TRBV28,TRBD1,TRBJ2-7,few,TGTGCCAGCAGCCGACAGGGCTCAAGTCTCTACGAGCAGTACTTC,CASSRQGSSLYEQYF
TRBV29-1,TRBD2,TRBJ2-3,many,TGCAGCGTTGTTAAAAGGACTAGCGGGAGCGGAGATACGCAGTATTTT,CSVVKRTSGSGDTQYF
TRBV4-1,TRBD1,TRBJ2-1,few,TGCGCCAGCAGCCAAGTTTGGGGGACAGGGGGTGATGAGCAGTTCTTC,CASSQVWGTGGDEQFF
TRBV9,NA,TRBJ2-3,once,TGTGCCAGCGGCGTTATTAGCGCAGATACGCAGTATTTT,CASGVISADTQYF
TRBV20-1,NA,TRBJ2-3,NA,TGCAGTGCTACCAGCCTAGTCGCAGATACGCAGTATTTT,CSATSLVADTQYF
TRBV12-3/TRBV12-4,TRBD1,TRBJ2-6,few,TGTGCCAGCAGCCTAAACAGGGGGCGAGACTCTGGGGCCAACGTCCTGACTTTC,CASSLNRGRDSGANVLTF
TRBV6-5,NA,TRBJ2-5,NA,TGTGCCAGCAGTTACTCGGCCGGGGGCCAGGAGACCCAGTACTTC,CASSYSAGGQETQYF
TRBV5-1,NA,TRBJ2-1,NA,TGCGCCAGCAGCCCGGGACGAAGGATTGCCTACAATGAGCAGTCCTTC,CASSPGRRIAYNEQSF